Each of the 25 T cell receptor beta chains below was sequenced from the same sample in a study of blood T cell repertoires in COVID-19. The table came from immunoSEQ multiplex PCR; TCRdb's copy has only in-frame clones and leaves some out. The sample consists of around 280,000 clones, about 89% of them appearing once. Sequenced: PBMCs or T cells enriched from blood (not recorded which). The receptors were sampled from a woman aged 40 to 50 who had recovered from COVID-19.

The CDR3 protein is CASSGGGSSYYGYTF. In DNA, the CDR3 is TGTGCCAGCAGTGGAGGGGGCAGCTCATACTATGGCTACACCTTC. The chain links TRBV2 to TRBJ1-2, with 7 bases that match TRBD1. Germline V lookup: CDR1 SNHLY, CDR2 FYNNEI. The V gene end was trimmed by 4 bases and the J gene end by 3 bases; junction bases not matched to a gene: 8. The CDR3 length is 15 residues. Full variable domain (missing parts from reference TRBV2 and TRBJ1-2): EPEVTQTPSHQVTQMGQEVILRCVPISNHLYFYWYRQILGQKVEFLVSFYNNEISEKSEIFDDQFSVERPDGSNFTLKIRSTKLEDSAMYFCASSGGGSSYYGYTFGSGTRLTVV.

The chain combines TRBV5-1 with TRBJ2-3; 7 bases are shared with TRBD2. The CDR3 is 19 amino acids. Germline V gives CDR1 SGHRS, CDR2 YFSETQ. J lost 6 bases, V lost 4 bases, and 23 bases had no gene match. This chain's CDR3 is CASSPRYIGGGGPGDTQYF. In nucleotides, the CDR3 is TGCGCCAGCAGCCCAAGATACATAGGTGGGGGAGGGCCAGGGGATACGCAGTATTTT.

This chain uses TRBV5-6 with TRBJ1-2, with 7 bases lining up with TRBD1. The CDR3 is made up of 13 amino acids. Losses at the gene ends were 2 bases for V and 9 bases for J; bases not matched to a gene: 7. Germline V CDR1 and CDR2: SGHDT, YYEEEE. The CDR3 sequence: CASSFGTEESYTF. CDR3 bases: TGTGCCAGCAGCTTCGGGACAGAGGAAAGCTACACCTTC.

The chain uses TRBV4-1 and TRBJ1-1, with D possibly matching TRBD1 (5 bases). Germline CDR1 is MGHRA and CDR2 is YSYEKL. The CDR3 is 14 residues long. V lost 4 bases and J 7 bases, leaving 16 bases between the germline ends. CDR3 coding DNA: TGCGCCAGCAGCCCTCCAAGGGGTATAGGTGAAGCTTTCTTT. It codes for CASSPPRGIGEAFF.

V gene TRBV6-5 combines with J gene TRBJ1-1; tentative D call: TRBD1 (5 bases). CDR3 length: 14 residues. CDR1 is MNHEY, CDR2 SVGAGI, per germline. The V gene lost 5 bases and the J gene lost 2 bases, with 12 bases spanning the gap. The CDR3 nucleotides read TGTGCCAGCAGTCCCAGGACACAAAACACTGAAGCTTTCTTT. Translation gives CASSPRTQNTEAFF.

The rearrangement links TRBV10-1 to TRBJ2-7; possible D gene TRBD2, 5 bases. Germline assignment: CDR1 WNHNN and CDR2 SYGVQD (reference sequence). The CDR3 totals 14 residues. V lost 2 bases and J lost 3, with 11 bases in between. The CDR3 DNA follows: TGCGCCAGCAGTGAGGGCGGGTACGGCTACGAGCAGTACTTC. Amino acid sequence: CASSEGGYGYEQYF.

This chain uses TRBV7-8 with TRBJ2-7; 14 bases align to TRBD2. Germline CDR1 SGHVS, CDR2 FQNEAQ. The CDR3 length is 18 residues. J was trimmed by 0 bases and V by 5 bases; bases with no gene match: 9. CDR3 coding DNA: TGTGCCAGCAGCCCAGGGACTAGCGGGAGTGCCGGCTCCTACGAGCAGTACTTC. Its protein product is CASSPGTSGSAGSYEQYF.

V gene TRBV27 combines with J gene TRBJ1-1; 9 bases are a match to TRBD1. The CDR3 totals 14 residues. The germline V gene has CDR1 MNHEY and CDR2 SMNVEV (reference sequence). J was trimmed by 4 bases and V by 6 bases; bases with no gene match: 6. Here the CDR3 reads CASSHTQGATEAFF. The CDR3 DNA is TGTGCCAGCAGCCACACACAGGGGGCCACTGAAGCTTTCTTT.

The chain couples TRBV7-3 to TRBJ2-3, with TRBD2 matching over 11 bases. Losses at the gene ends were 0 bases for V and 4 bases for J; bases not matched to a gene: 3. Looked up from germline, CDR1 is SGHTA and CDR2 is FQGTGA. The CDR3 sequence is 16 residues long. Here the CDR3 reads CASSLTSGGVSDTQYF. The CDR3, as DNA: TGTGCCAGCAGCTTAACTAGCGGGGGGGTGTCAGATACGCAGTATTTT.

J is TRBJ2-3 and V is TRBV11-1, with 10 bases aligning to TRBD1. The CDR3 sequence is 16 residues long. V shed 1 base and J 3 bases; nucleotides not matched to a gene: 4. From germline, CDR1 is SGHAT and CDR2 FQDESV (reference sequence). The CDR3 sequence: CASSLGDRGLTDTQYF. For the CDR3, the DNA is TGTGCCAGCAGCTTAGGGGACAGGGGTTTGACAGATACGCAGTATTTT.

V and J are TRBV14 and TRBJ1-1; 10 bases fit TRBD1. Germline CDR1 and CDR2: SGHDN and FVKESK. The CDR3 contains 15 residues. Unmatched junction bases numbered 12, after V lost 5 bases and J lost 9 bases. CDR3 residues: CASSSTRTGGIKAFF. The CDR3 DNA reads TGTGCCAGCAGCTCTACCCGGACAGGGGGGATTAAAGCTTTCTTT.

V and J are TRBV18 and TRBJ1-3; the match to TRBD1 covers 9 bases. V lost 3 bases and J lost 2; bases outside the gene matches: 5. Germline values: CDR1 KGHSH, CDR2 LQKENI. The CDR3 length is 16 residues. The CDR3 DNA is TGTGCCAGCTCACCGGGGGGACAGGGAGCTGGAAACACCATATATTTT. This codes for CASSPGGQGAGNTIYF. Complete variable domain (other parts from reference TRBV18 and TRBJ1-3): NAGVMQNPRHLVRRRGQEARLRCSPMKGHSHVYWYRQLPEEGLKFMVYLQKENIIDESGMPKERFSAEFPKEGPSILRIQQVVRGDSAAYFCASSPGGQGAGNTIYFGEGSWLTVV.

This clone appeared a single time. The V call is TRBV19, the J call TRBJ1-4, with 7 nucleotides matching TRBD1. Per germline, CDR1 LNHDA and CDR2 SQIVND (reference sequence). V dropped 4 bases and J dropped 0; count of bases not matched to a gene: 2. The CDR3 is 15 amino acids. In nucleotides, the CDR3 is TGTGCCAGTAGTAGGGGGACAGCAACTAATGAAAAACTGTTTTTT. Translation: CASSRGTATNEKLFF.

CDR3 sequence reads: CASSQEFVGTFFSNQPQHF. CDR3 in DNA: TGCGCCAGCAGCCAAGAATTCGTGGGGACATTCTTTAGCAATCAGCCCCAGCATTTT. The chain combines TRBV4-1 with TRBJ1-5; D perhaps matches TRBD1 (6 bases). The CDR3 extends over 19 amino acids. Looked up from germline, CDR1 is MGHRA and CDR2 is YSYEKL. V was cut by 0 bases and J by 0 bases, with 18 bases left in between.

The chain couples TRBV27 to TRBJ2-1; TRBD2 aligns across 12 bases. This CDR3 contains 16 residues. The junction had 15 bases not matched to a gene; V was cut back by 6 bases and J by 12 bases. The germline V gene encodes CDR1 MNHEY and CDR2 SMNVEV (reference sequence). CDR3 in amino acids: CASRRLAGGPNVLQFF. The CDR3 DNA sequence: TGTGCCAGCAGAAGGCTAGCGGGAGGGCCAAATGTTTTGCAGTTCTTC.

A few counts support this clone. The chain links TRBV27 to TRBJ2-1, with 15 bases matching TRBD2. The trim removed 4 bases at V and 0 bases at J, leaving 16 bases unmatched. In germline, CDR1 is MNHEY, CDR2 SMNVEV (reference sequence). CDR3 length: 22 amino acids. CDR3 region: CASSSPRGGTSGRKSSYNEQFF. The CDR3, as DNA: TGTGCCAGCAGTTCTCCGCGAGGGGGGACTAGCGGGAGGAAAAGCTCCTACAATGAGCAGTTCTTC.

The chain combines TRBV5-4 with TRBJ2-5; D might be TRBD1 (6 bases). V was shortened by 3 bases and J by 5 bases, with 17 bases between the two germline ends. The CDR3 has 15 residues. Germline lookup yields CDR1 SGHNT and CDR2 YYREEE (reference sequence). The CDR3 reads CASSSRLGAGETQYF. CDR3 coding DNA: TGTGCCAGCAGCTCACGTTTGGGGGCCGGGGAGACCCAGTACTTC.

The chain combines TRBV18 with TRBJ2-6; 8 positions agree with TRBD2. The V segment lost 3 bases and the J segment 2 bases; nucleotides outside the gene matches: 3. This CDR3 has 16 residues. Germline assignment: CDR1 KGHSH and CDR2 LQKENI. The CDR3 region is CASSPPGRAGANVLTF. CDR3 coding DNA: TGTGCCAGCTCACCCCCCGGGAGGGCTGGGGCCAACGTCCTGACTTTC.

The CDR3: CASSPRGADEKLFF. The CDR3 region has the DNA TGTGCCAGCTCTCCCCGGGGGGCTGATGAAAAACTGTTTTTT. The chain joins TRBV18 to TRBJ1-4; tentative D call: TRBD1 (6 bases). The CDR3 sequence is 14 residues long. Trimming removed 6 bases from V and 6 bases from J, with 14 bases in between. Germline V CDR1 and CDR2: KGHSH, LQKENI.

The genes are TRBV19 and TRBJ2-5, with 8 bases fitting TRBD1. The trim removed 3 bases at V and 2 bases at J, leaving 5 bases unmatched. CDR1 is LNHDA, CDR2 SQIVND, per germline (reference sequence). This CDR3 has 15 residues. CDR3 DNA: TGTGCCAGTAGTATTCGGACAGGGCAACAAGAGACCCAGTACTTC. The encoded protein is CASSIRTGQQETQYF.

This clone was seen just once. The chain couples TRBV7-3 to TRBJ2-3, with D hard to call. Deletions cut 4 bases from V and 8 bases from J, with 7 bases between. This CDR3 is built from 11 residues. In germline, CDR1 is SGHTA, CDR2 FQGTGA. CDR3 residues: CASSSTGTQYF. Written as DNA, the CDR3 is TGTGCCAGCAGCTCCACCGGTACGCAGTATTTT.

V usage is TRBV2 and J usage is TRBJ1-1, with D tentatively TRBD1 (5 bases). CDR3 size: 14 residues. Trimming took off 6 bases at V and 3 bases at J, with 14 bases between the two ends. CDR1 is SNHLY and CDR2 is FYNNEI in the germline V gene. CDR3 DNA sequence: TGTGCCAGCAGAGACACACAGGTTTACACTGAAGCTTTCTTT. Translated, it gives CASRDTQVYTEAFF.

The CDR3 reads CATSRNGVTGELFF. Written as DNA, the CDR3 is TGTGCCACCAGCAGGAACGGGGTGACCGGGGAGCTGTTTTTT. The V call is TRBV15, the J call TRBJ2-2; D is perhaps TRBD2 (5 bases). This CDR3 is built from 14 residues. The V gene's germline CDR1 is LNHNV and CDR2 YYDKDF (reference sequence). Deletions cut 3 bases from V and 5 bases from J, with 10 bases between.

This clone was found once. The gene calls are TRBV5-1 and TRBJ1-1; 7 bases line up with TRBD1. CDR3 length: 13 amino acids. CDR1 and CDR2 (germline): SGHRS, YFSETQ. The ends lost 7 bases at V and 8 bases at J; junction bases unmatched: 11. The CDR3 sequence is CASSSQGYSEAFF. CDR3 nucleotides: TGCGCCAGCTCATCACAGGGGTATTCCGAAGCTTTCTTT.

This sequence joins TRBV30 and TRBJ2-3, with D possibly being TRBD1 (5 bases). Between the trimmed V and J ends, which lost 4 bases and 4 bases, there was a span of 12 bases. The CDR3 contains 13 residues. Germline V gene lookup returns CDR1 GTSNPN and CDR2 SVGIG (reference sequence). The CDR3 region has the DNA TGTGCCTGGACCCAGGGTTATGCAGATACGCAGTATTTT. Translating it yields CAWTQGYADTQYF. Using reference TRBV30 and TRBJ2-3 for the parts outside the CDR3, the full variable domain is SQTIHQWPATLVQPVGSPLSLECTVEGTSNPNLYWYRQAAGRGLQLLFYSVGIGQISSEVPQNLSASRPQDRQFILSSKKLLLSDSGFYLCAWTQGYADTQYFGPGTRLTVL.